The rows below give T cell receptor beta chains drawn from one sample of a study of molecular identifiers for immune sequencing clone quantification. One entry per CDR3 protein results from TCRdb running MiXCR on the PCR reads. The repertoire holds over 65,000 distinct CDR3 sequences, with roughly 25% as singletons. Sequenced: naive CD8+ T cells from blood, with Jurkat cell RNA spiked in. The receptors here all came from a human donor in good health. Some libraries in this study had Jurkat cell RNA spiked in. CDR3s leave out the opening cysteine and the closing phenylalanine or tryptophan.

TRBV11-2 | 12 | ASSSWAVGETQY
TRBV6-2/TRBV6-3 | 12 | ASYSGRSAYEQY
TRBV16 | 12 | ASSLFLTNNEQF
TRBV27 | 12 | ASSQTSLNTEAF
TRBV30 | 13 | AWGLPTGAKNIQY
TRBV19 | 11 | ASSIFWNTEAF
TRBV5-1 | 11 | ASSLHEGPEAF
TRBV5-4 | 13 | ASSFMGAENTEAF
TRBV10-3 | 10 | AISEMENEQF
TRBV27 | 12 | ASSLLAGYTEAF
TRBV10-3 | 12 | AISEDRGHYEQY
TRBV4-1 | 14 | ASSLSQGLTNEKLF
TRBV6-5 | 10 | ASSIKGGELF
TRBV7-2 | 12 | ASSYSGGRYEQY
TRBV7-9 | 13 | ASRVLAEDTGELF
TRBV28 | 18 | ASSSQDRQGLAGLYNEQF